The sequence of this T cell receptor beta chain was determined in a study of early T cells in non-severe SARS-CoV-2 infection. About the research overall: RNA in bulk from unsorted whole blood was sequenced, and chains were unpaired.

Unique molecular identifiers (one per individual cDNA molecule) were attached. MiXCR, run by TCRdb on the 5' RACE reads, gives a single entry per CDR3 protein. The sample lists 65,000 to 85,000 distinct CDR3 sequences; roughly a sixth were seen once. The CDR3 loop spans 11 amino acids. V was shortened by 5 bases and J by 10 bases, with 9 bases between the two germline ends. Germline V gene data show CDR1 as MNHEY and CDR2 as SMNVEV (reference sequence). This clonotype was counted at least ten times. Sample: whole blood. V is TRBV27 and J is TRBJ2-1, with D hard to call. This receptor was taken from an adult who was a healthcare worker with PCR-confirmed SARS-CoV-2 infection or an uninfected control (not recorded which). The CDR3 is CASSLHGEQFF. CDR3 coding DNA: TGTGCCAGCAGTCTCCACGGGGAGCAGTTCTTC.